This T cell receptor beta chain was observed in a study of PD-1 blockade in classical Hodgkin lymphoma. Data came from immunoSEQ multiplex PCR; TCRdb stores just in-frame clones and leaves some out. The sample lists roughly 140,000 clones, under 85% seen once, with roughly 9.2% in the top ten. A note on this clone: The antigen is unknown.

Each of the patients experienced relapse following autologous stem cell transplantation, and their brentuximab vedotin exposure differed. Study results and caveats: Newly diagnosed patients reportedly trailed healthy donors in baseline TCR diversity.

The germline CDR1 and CDR2 sequences are MNHEY and SVGAGI. The CDR3 covers 14 residues. Deletions cut 2 bases from V and 5 bases from J, with 13 bases between. The chain carries TRBV6-5 and TRBJ2-7; weak D call: TRBD1 (5 bases). The clonotype comes from a human donor with classical Hodgkin lymphoma. The source material was peripheral blood mononuclear cells (PBMCs), sampled before the second cycle of nivolumab. The CDR3 DNA reads TGTGCCAGCAGTTACGGGCAGGGAAGAGACGAGCAGTACTTC. Its translation is CASSYGQGRDEQYF.